A single sample is the source of the 4 T cell receptor beta chains below, sequenced in a study of blood T cell repertoires in COVID-19. Sequenced by immunoSEQ multiplex PCR; TCRdb stores in-frame clones only, minus some. This table has around 150,000 clones, 70% to 90% appearing once. The sequenced sample consisted of peripheral blood. These receptors all come from a man aged 18-30 years with acute or convalescent COVID-19.

The sample holds one count of this clone. The V and J genes are TRBV18 and TRBJ2-7; 11 nucleotides align to TRBD1. V lost 3 bases and J lost 6; bases outside the gene matches: 7. Germline lookup yields CDR1 KGHSH and CDR2 LQKENI. The CDR3 covers 15 residues. CDR3 region: CASSPGQGAIVEQYF. Here the CDR3 DNA reads TGTGCCAGCTCACCCGGACAGGGGGCTATAGTCGAGCAGTACTTC.

The CDR3 reads CASSQGQGAGEKLFF. CDR3 nucleotides: TGTGCCAGCAGCCAAGGACAGGGGGCTGGAGAAAAACTGTTTTTT. The chain employs TRBV3-1 (or the pseudogene TRBV3-2) and TRBJ1-4; TRBD1 agrees at 10 bases. Germline CDR1 is LGHDT and CDR2 is YNNKEL (reference sequence). This CDR3 comprises 15 residues. The V gene end was trimmed by 1 base and the J gene end by 8 bases; junction bases not matched to a gene: 4.

This sequence joins TRBV7-6 and TRBJ2-1; D ambiguous. The CDR3 is made up of 12 amino acids. From germline, CDR1 is SGHVS and CDR2 FNYEAQ. CDR3 amino acids: CASGELYNEQFF. CDR3 bases: TGTGCAAGTGGAGAACTCTACAATGAGCAGTTCTTC.

This chain joins TRBV29-1 and TRBJ2-1; TRBD1 matches 9 bases. This CDR3 has 13 amino acids. From germline, CDR1 is SQVTM and CDR2 ANQGSEA. V was clipped by 6 bases and J by 4 bases; unmatched bases: 4. CDR3 region: CSVAGTGYNEQFF. The CDR3, as DNA: TGCAGCGTGGCCGGGACAGGGTACAATGAGCAGTTCTTC.